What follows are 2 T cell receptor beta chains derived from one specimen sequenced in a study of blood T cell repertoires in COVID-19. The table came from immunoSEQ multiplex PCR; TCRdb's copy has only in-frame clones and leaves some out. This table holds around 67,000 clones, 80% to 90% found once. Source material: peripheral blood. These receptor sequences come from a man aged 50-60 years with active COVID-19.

CDR3 bases: TGTGCCAGTAGGACTACAGGGGGCCCCGGGGAGCTGTTTTTT. Its translation: CASRTTGGPGELFF. This rearrangement joins TRBV19 to TRBJ2-2, with 9 bases fitting TRBD1. Trimming took 6 bases from V and 6 from J; bases not matched to a gene: 5. This CDR3 contains 14 residues. Looked up from germline, CDR1 is LNHDA and CDR2 is SQIVND (reference sequence).

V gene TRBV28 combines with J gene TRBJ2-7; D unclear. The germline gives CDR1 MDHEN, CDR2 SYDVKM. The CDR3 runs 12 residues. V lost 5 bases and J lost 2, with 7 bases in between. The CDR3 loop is CASSTPPYEQYF. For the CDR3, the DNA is TGTGCCAGCAGTACACCCCCCTACGAGCAGTACTTC.